Presented here are 3 T cell receptor beta chains from one specimen sequenced in a study of shared clonotypes between healthy human individuals. TCRdb's copy holds only in-frame clones and misses some; the assay was immunoSEQ multiplex PCR. The sample contains about 1 million clones, under 80% of which appear only once. Material: memory CD4+ T cells sorted from blood. Subset reported: CD45RA-negative fraction. The receptors derive from a man aged 18-30 years in good health.

The chain has TRBV30 and TRBJ2-3; tentatively, D is TRBD2 (6 bases). The CDR3 runs to 16 residues. The V end lost 1 base, the J end lost 3 bases, and 17 bases lay between the germline ends. The germline CDR1 and CDR2 sequences are GTSNPN and SVGIG (reference sequence). CDR3 sequence (DNA): TGTGCCTGGAGTGCCGGGACTCCTGTTACGACAGATACGCAGTATTTT. It is translated as CAWSAGTPVTTDTQYF.

The chain combines TRBV13 with TRBJ1-2; D call uncertain. V was cut by 2 bases and J by 8 bases, with 9 bases left in between. This CDR3 spans 12 amino acids. Germline CDR1 PRHDT, CDR2 FYEKMQ (reference sequence). The CDR3 nucleotides are TGTGCCAGCAGCTTAAGGGTAAGCGGCTACACCTTC. Translated: CASSLRVSGYTF.

The V and J genes are TRBV25-1 and TRBJ2-7; 7 nucleotides agree with TRBD2. Unmatched junction bases numbered 14, after V lost 3 bases and J lost 6 bases. Germline V gene data show CDR1 as MGHDK and CDR2 as SYGVNS. CDR3 length: 16 amino acids. The CDR3 loop is CASSDGGGAGMGEQYF. In nucleotides, the CDR3 is TGTGCCAGCAGTGATGGGGGGGGAGCGGGAATGGGCGAGCAGTACTTC.